A selection of T cell receptor beta chains follows, all from one sample in a study of T cells in Graves' hyperthyroidism and ophthalmopathy. TCRdb reprocessed the multiplex PCR reads via MiXCR and lists one record per CDR3 protein. Seen here are under 450,000 distinct CDR3 sequences, approximately 13% observed once, and the top ten hold more than 20%. The sequencing sample was made of blood. The origin of the receptors is a man between 25 and 39 years old with Graves' hyperthyroidism that later progressed to Graves' ophthalmopathy. Each CDR3 is given with its conserved first and last residue. A D gene is named only where the DNA matches it firmly. Clone size is stated in some rows and not others, as once, few, many or a class when expanded.

v_call	j_call	d_call	clone_size	cdr3_aa	cdr3_nt
TRBV29-1	TRBJ2-7	TRBD1	-	CSASGTGMGYEQYF	TGCAGCGCCTCTGGGACAGGGATGGGTTACGAGCAGTACTTC
TRBV12-5	TRBJ2-2	-	many	CASGLAMGRNTGELFF	TGTGCTAGTGGTTTGGCGATGGGACGGAACACCGGGGAGCTGTTTTTT
TRBV28	TRBJ1-4	-	-	CASSSIQGEKLFF	TGTGCCAGCAGTTCTATCCAGGGCGAAAAACTGTTTTTT
TRBV5-4	TRBJ1-1	-	few	CASRLQGVNTEAFF	TGTGCCAGCAGGTTACAGGGTGTGAACACTGAAGCTTTCTTT
TRBV28	TRBJ1-5	TRBD1	many	CASRSGTGGSKPQHF	TGTGCCAGCAGATCCGGGACAGGGGGCTCGAAGCCCCAGCATTTT
TRBV2	TRBJ2-7	-	many	CASSEGGGVRYEQYF	TGTGCCAGCAGTGAAGGAGGCGGGGTACGCTACGAGCAGTACTTC
TRBV6-1	TRBJ2-1	-	few	CASSEEGSGTASLSYNEQFF	TGTGCCAGCAGTGAAGAAGGGAGTGGGACTGCTTCCCTCTCCTACAATGAGCAGTTCTTC
TRBV6-6	TRBJ2-2	-	-	CASSYLAANPGELFF	TGTGCCAGCAGTTACCTAGCTGCGAACCCCGGGGAGCTGTTTTTT
TRBV6-1	TRBJ1-5	-	few	CASSGKEGQPQHF	TGTGCCAGCAGTGGAAAGGAGGGTCAGCCCCAGCATTTT
TRBV27	TRBJ1-5	-	many	CASSFSQQGGVNQPQHF	TGTGCCAGCAGTTTTTCCCAGCAGGGAGGTGTCAATCAGCCCCAGCATTTT
TRBV5-4	TRBJ2-3	TRBD2	-	CASSSPPSTSGPYKDTQYF	TGTGCCAGCAGCTCTCCCCCATCGACTAGCGGCCCTTATAAAGATACGCAGTATTTT
TRBV2	TRBJ2-3	TRBD2	many	CASRGLAGATDTQYF	TGTGCCAGCAGAGGTCTAGCGGGGGCTACAGATACGCAGTATTTT
TRBV27	TRBJ1-6	-	few	CASSTQTRSPLHF	TGTGCCAGCAGTACTCAAACCAGATCACCCCTCCACTTT
TRBV18	TRBJ1-1	-	many	CASSPGGEAFF	TGTGCCAGCTCACCTGGCGGTGAAGCTTTCTTT
TRBV7-9	TRBJ2-4	TRBD2	many	CASSPPSGGAGWNIQYF	TGTGCCAGCAGCCCCCCTAGCGGGGGGGCCGGTTGGAACATTCAGTACTTC
TRBV3-1	TRBJ1-2	-	many	CASSPNAGANYGYTF	TGTGCCAGCAGCCCTAATGCGGGGGCTAACTATGGCTACACCTTC
TRBV20-1	TRBJ2-1	-	-	CSASSGRENEQFF	TGCAGTGCTAGTTCTGGCAGGGAAAATGAGCAGTTCTTC
TRBV7-8	TRBJ2-1	TRBD2	many	CASSFTSGGAKQFF	TGTGCCAGCAGTTTTACTAGCGGGGGGGCTAAGCAGTTCTTC
TRBV11-2	TRBJ1-1	TRBD1	many	CASSFGQGNTEAFF	TGTGCCAGCAGCTTCGGACAGGGGAACACTGAAGCTTTCTTT
TRBV10-3	TRBJ2-7	-	-	CAINKQDNYEQYF	TGTGCCATCAATAAACAAGATAACTACGAGCAGTACTTC
TRBV4-2	TRBJ1-5	-	-	CASSPSGGSLKAQHF	TGTGCCAGCAGCCCGTCCGGCGGGAGTTTGAAGGCCCAGCATTTT
TRBV3-1	TRBJ2-5	-	-	CASSQTRGGETQYF	TGTGCCAGCAGCCAAACGAGGGGCGGAGAGACCCAGTACTTC
TRBV6-1	TRBJ2-2	-	many	CASSRLGTSSNTGELFF	TGTGCCAGCAGTCGGCTCGGGACATCTTCGAACACCGGGGAGCTGTTTTTT
TRBV7-6	TRBJ1-1	-	-	CASSFERWKNTEAFF	TGTGCCAGCAGCTTTGAGCGGTGGAAGAACACTGAAGCTTTCTTT
TRBV7-9	TRBJ2-5	TRBD1	many	CASSFATGAMRSQYF	TGTGCCAGCAGCTTTGCGACAGGGGCTATGAGGTCCCAGTACTTC
TRBV7-2	TRBJ2-1	TRBD2	many	CASSFASGNNEQFF	TGTGCCAGCAGCTTCGCTAGCGGGAACAATGAGCAGTTCTTC
TRBV6-5	TRBJ2-3	-	-	CASSYGGADTQYF	TGTGCCAGCAGTTACGGGGGGGCGGATACGCAGTATTTT
TRBV20-1	TRBJ1-5	-	few	CSARVASLNQPQHF	TGCAGTGCTAGAGTGGCGTCCCTCAATCAGCCCCAGCATTTT
TRBV6-1	TRBJ2-5	-	-	CASSRQDQETQYF	TGTGCCAGCAGTCGACAGGACCAAGAGACCCAGTACTTC
TRBV20-1	TRBJ2-7	-	many	CSARAPNREDEQYF	TGCAGTGCTAGAGCACCCAACAGGGAGGACGAGCAGTACTTC
TRBV28	TRBJ2-1	TRBD1	many	CASSLPQGMHNEQFF	TGTGCCAGCAGCCTCCCACAGGGGATGCACAATGAGCAGTTCTTC
TRBV28	TRBJ2-1	TRBD1	-	CATDHRGMYNEQFF	TGTGCCACCGACCACAGGGGAATGTACAATGAGCAGTTCTTC
TRBV24-1	TRBJ2-7	-	many	CATSDFNNGAYEQYF	TGTGCCACCAGTGATTTTAACAACGGCGCCTACGAGCAGTACTTC
TRBV11-3	TRBJ2-3	-	many	CASSPRVAITTDTQYF	TGTGCCAGCAGCCCCCGGGTAGCAATAACCACAGATACGCAGTATTTT
TRBV12-3/TRBV12-4	TRBJ2-2	-	-	CASVGQYTGELFF	TGTGCCAGCGTCGGGCAGTACACCGGGGAGCTGTTTTTT
TRBV3-1	TRBJ2-7	-	many	CASSPRTVLYEQYF	TGTGCCAGCAGCCCCCGGACAGTTTTGTACGAGCAGTACTTC
TRBV6-2/TRBV6-3	TRBJ1-4	-	few	CASSHGINNEKLFF	TGTGCCAGCAGCCACGGTATAAATAATGAAAAACTGTTTTTT
TRBV7-8	TRBJ1-1	TRBD1	many	CASSLEGQFGTEAFF	TGTGCCAGCAGCTTAGAGGGACAGTTTGGCACTGAAGCTTTCTTT
TRBV9	TRBJ2-5	TRBD2	many	CASSAGLAVQETQYF	TGTGCCAGCAGCGCGGGACTAGCGGTACAAGAGACCCAGTACTTC
TRBV7-9	TRBJ2-2	TRBD1	-	CASTYPHGTGVAGELFF	TGTGCCAGCACCTACCCTCATGGGACAGGGGTTGCCGGGGAGCTGTTTTTT
TRBV28	TRBJ2-7	-	many	CASSLLSYPREQYF	TGTGCCAGCAGTTTATTGTCCTATCCGAGGGAGCAGTACTTC
TRBV12-3/TRBV12-4	TRBJ2-1	TRBD2	many	CASSLNSGGIGIHEQFF	TGTGCCAGCAGTTTGAATAGCGGGGGAATAGGTATCCATGAGCAGTTCTTC